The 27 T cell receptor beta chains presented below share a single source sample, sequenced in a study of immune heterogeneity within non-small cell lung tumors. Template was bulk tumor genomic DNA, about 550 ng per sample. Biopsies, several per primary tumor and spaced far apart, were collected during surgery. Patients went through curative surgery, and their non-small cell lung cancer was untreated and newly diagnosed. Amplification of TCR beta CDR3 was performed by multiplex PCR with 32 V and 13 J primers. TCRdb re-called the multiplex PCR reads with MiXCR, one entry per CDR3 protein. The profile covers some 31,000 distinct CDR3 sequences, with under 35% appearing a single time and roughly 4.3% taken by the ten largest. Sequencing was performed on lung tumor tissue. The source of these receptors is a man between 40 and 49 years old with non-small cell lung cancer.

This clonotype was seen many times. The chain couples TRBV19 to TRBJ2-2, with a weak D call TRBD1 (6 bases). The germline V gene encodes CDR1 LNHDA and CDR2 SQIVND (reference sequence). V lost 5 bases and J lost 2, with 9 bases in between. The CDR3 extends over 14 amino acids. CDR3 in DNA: TGTGCCAGTAGTTTACAGGGTAACACCGGGGAGCTGTTTTTT. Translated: CASSLQGNTGELFF. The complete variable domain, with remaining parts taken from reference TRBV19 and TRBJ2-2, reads DGGITQSPKYLFRKEGQNVTLSCEQNLNHDAMYWYRQDPGQGLRLIYYSQIVNDFQKGDIAEGYSVSREKKESFPLTVTSAQKNPTAFYLCASSLQGNTGELFFGEGSRLTVL.

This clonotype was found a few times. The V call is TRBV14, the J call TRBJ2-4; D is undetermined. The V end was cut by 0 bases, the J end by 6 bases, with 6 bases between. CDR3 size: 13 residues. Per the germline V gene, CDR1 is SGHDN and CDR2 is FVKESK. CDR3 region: CASSQDIANIQYF. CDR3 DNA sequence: TGTGCCAGCAGCCAAGATATCGCAAACATTCAGTACTTC.

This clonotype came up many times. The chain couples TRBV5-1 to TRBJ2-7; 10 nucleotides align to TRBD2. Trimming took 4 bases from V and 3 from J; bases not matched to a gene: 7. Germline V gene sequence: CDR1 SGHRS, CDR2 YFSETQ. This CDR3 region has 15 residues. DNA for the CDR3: TGCGCCAGCAGCCTCCCGGGACTAGCGAGCTACGAGCAGTACTTC. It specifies CASSLPGLASYEQYF.

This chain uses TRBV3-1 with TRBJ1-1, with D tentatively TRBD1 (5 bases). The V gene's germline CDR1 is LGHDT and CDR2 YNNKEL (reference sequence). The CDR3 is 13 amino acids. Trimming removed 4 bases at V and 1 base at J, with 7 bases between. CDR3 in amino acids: CASSRQRNTEAFF. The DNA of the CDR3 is TGTGCCAGCAGCCGACAGAGGAACACTGAAGCTTTCTTT.

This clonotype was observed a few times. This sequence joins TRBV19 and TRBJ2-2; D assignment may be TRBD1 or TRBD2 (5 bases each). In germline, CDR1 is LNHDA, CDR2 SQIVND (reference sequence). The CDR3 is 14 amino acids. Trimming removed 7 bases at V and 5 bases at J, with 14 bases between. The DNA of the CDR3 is TGTGCCAGTATGGAAAGACAGCGGACCGGGGAGCTGTTTTTT. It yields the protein CASMERQRTGELFF.

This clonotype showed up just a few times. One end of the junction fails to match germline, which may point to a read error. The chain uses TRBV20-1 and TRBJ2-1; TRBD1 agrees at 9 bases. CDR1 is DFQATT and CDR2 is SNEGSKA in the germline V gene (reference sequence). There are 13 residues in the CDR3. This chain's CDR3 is CSVRGQGTNEQFF. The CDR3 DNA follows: TGCAGTGTTAGAGGACAGGGGACCAATGAGCAGTTCTTC.

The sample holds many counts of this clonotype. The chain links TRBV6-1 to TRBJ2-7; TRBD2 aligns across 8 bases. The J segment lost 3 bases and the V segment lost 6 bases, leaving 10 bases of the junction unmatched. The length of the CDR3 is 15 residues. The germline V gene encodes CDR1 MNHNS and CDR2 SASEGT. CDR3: CASRPGGASYYEQYF. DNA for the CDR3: TGTGCCAGCAGACCGGGGGGGGCCTCTTACTACGAGCAGTACTTC.

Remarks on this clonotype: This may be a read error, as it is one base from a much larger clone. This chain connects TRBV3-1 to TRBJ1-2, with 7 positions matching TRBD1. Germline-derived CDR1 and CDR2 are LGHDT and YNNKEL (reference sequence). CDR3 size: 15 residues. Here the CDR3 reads CASSPFVQGGYGHTF. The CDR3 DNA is TGTGCCAGCAGCCCCTTCGTTCAGGGGGGCTATGGCCACACCTTC. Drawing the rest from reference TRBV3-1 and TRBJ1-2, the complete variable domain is DTAVSQTPKYLVTQMGNDKSIKCEQNLGHDTMYWYKQDSKKFLKIMFSYNNKELIINETVPNRFSPKSPDKAHLNLHINSLELGDSAVYFCASSPFVQGGYGHTFGSGTRLTVV.

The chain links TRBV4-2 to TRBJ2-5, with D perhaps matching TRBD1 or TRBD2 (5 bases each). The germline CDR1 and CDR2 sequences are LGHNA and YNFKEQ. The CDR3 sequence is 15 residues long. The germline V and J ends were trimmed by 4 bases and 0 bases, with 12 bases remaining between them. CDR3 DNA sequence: TGTGCCAGCAGCCGAAGTCGGGACCACCAAGAGACCCAGTACTTC. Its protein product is CASSRSRDHQETQYF.

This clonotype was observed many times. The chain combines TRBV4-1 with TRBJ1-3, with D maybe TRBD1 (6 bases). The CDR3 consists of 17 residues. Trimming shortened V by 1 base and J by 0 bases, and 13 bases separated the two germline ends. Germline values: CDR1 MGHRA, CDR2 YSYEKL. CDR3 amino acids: CASSQVDRWSSGNTIYF. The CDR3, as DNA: TGCGCCAGCAGCCAAGTCGACAGGTGGAGCTCTGGAAACACCATATATTTT.

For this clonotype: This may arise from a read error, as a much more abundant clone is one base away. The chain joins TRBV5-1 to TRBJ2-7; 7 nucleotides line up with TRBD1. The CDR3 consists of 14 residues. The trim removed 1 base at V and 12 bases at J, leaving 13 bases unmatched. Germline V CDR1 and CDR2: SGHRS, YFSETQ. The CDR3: CASSLRTGPSVLYF. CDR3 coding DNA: TGCGCCAGCAGCTTGCGGACAGGCCCGTCAGTTTTGTACTTC.

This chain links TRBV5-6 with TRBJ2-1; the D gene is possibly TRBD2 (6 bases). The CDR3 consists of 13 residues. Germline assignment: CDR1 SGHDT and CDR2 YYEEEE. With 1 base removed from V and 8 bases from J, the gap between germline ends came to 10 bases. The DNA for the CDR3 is TGTGCCAGCAGCTTGCGTTGGGGGGATGAGCAGTTCTTC. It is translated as CASSLRWGDEQFF.

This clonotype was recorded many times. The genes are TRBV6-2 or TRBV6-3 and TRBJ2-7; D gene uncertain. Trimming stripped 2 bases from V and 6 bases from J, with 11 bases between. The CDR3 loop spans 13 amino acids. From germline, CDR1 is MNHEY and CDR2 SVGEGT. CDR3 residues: CASSYSFLGEQYF. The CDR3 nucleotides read TGTGCCAGCAGTTACAGTTTTTTGGGCGAGCAGTACTTC.

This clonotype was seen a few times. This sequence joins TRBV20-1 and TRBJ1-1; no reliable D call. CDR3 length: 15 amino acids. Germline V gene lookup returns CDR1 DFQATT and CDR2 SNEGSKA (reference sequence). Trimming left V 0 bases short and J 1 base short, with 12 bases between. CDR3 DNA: TGCAGTGCTAGAGATAGGGAGGCCCAGAACACTGAAGCTTTCTTT. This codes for CSARDREAQNTEAFF.

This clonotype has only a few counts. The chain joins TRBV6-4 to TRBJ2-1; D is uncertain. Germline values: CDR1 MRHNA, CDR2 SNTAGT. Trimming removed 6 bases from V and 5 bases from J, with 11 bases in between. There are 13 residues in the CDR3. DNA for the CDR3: TGTGCCAGCAGGGTAGAGACTCACAATGAGCAGTTCTTC. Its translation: CASRVETHNEQFF.

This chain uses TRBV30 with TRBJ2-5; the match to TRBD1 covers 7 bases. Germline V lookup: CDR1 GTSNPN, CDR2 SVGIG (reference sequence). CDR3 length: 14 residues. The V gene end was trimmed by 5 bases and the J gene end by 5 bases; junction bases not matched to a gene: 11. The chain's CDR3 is CAWGPQGQAETQYF. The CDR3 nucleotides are TGTGCCTGGGGGCCACAAGGACAGGCGGAGACCCAGTACTTC.

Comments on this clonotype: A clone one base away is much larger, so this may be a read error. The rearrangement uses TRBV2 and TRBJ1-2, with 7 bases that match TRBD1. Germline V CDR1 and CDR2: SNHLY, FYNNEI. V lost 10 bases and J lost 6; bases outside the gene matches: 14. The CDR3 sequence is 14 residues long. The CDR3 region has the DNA TGTGCCAACATCCATGTGACAGGGCCCCATGGCTACACCTTC. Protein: CANIHVTGPHGYTF.

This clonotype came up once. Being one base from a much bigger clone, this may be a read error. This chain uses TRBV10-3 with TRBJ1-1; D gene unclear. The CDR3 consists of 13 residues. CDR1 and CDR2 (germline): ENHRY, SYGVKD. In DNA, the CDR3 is TGTGCCATCAGAAGAGACATGAACACTGAAGCTTTATTT. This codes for CAIRRDMNTEALF.

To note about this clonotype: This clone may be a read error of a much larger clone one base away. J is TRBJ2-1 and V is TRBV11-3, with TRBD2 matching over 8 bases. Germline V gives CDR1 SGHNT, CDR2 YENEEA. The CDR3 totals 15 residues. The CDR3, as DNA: TGTGCCAGCAGCTCCGGGGGGGATCTTAACAATGAGCATTTCTTC. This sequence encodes CASSSGGDLNNEHFF.

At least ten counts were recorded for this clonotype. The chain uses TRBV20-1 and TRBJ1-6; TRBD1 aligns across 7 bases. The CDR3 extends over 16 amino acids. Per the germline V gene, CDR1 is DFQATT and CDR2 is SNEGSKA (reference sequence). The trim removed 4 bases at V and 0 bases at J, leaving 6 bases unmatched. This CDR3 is CSAKSQGVSYNSPLHF. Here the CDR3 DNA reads TGCAGTGCTAAGAGCCAGGGGGTCTCCTATAATTCACCCCTCCACTTT.

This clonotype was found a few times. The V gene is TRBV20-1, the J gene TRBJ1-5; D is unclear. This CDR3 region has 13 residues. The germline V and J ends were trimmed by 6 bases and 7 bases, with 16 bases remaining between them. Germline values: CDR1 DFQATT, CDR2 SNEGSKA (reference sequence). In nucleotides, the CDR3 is TGCAGTGCCGGAGCCGTGGTAGGACAGCCCCAGCATTTT. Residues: CSAGAVVGQPQHF.

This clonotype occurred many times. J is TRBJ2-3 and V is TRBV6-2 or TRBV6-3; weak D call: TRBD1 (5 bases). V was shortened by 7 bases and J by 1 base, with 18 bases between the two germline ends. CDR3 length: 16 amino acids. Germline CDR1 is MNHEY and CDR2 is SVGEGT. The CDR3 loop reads CASTAGQGLGTDTQYF. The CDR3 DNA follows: TGTGCCAGCACCGCCGGGCAGGGCCTAGGCACAGATACGCAGTATTTT.

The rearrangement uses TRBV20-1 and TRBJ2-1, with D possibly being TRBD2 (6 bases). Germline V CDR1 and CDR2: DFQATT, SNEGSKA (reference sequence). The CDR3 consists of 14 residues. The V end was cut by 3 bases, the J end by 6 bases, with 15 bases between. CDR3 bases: TGCAGTGCTAGGTGGGGGAGGTGGGGCAATGAGCAGTTCTTC. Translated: CSARWGRWGNEQFF.

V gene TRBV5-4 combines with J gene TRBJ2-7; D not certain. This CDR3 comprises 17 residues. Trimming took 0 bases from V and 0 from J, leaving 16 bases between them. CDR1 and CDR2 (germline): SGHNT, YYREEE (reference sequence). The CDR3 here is CASSLGGRQDVSYEQYF. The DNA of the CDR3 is TGTGCCAGCAGCTTGGGGGGTCGGCAGGACGTCTCCTACGAGCAGTACTTC.

The CDR3 sequence: CASSQEAVAGGETQYF. DNA of the CDR3: TGTGCCAGCAGCCAAGAAGCAGTAGCGGGAGGTGAGACCCAGTACTTC. J is TRBJ2-5 and V is TRBV4-2; TRBD2 agrees at 10 bases. Germline V gene lookup returns CDR1 LGHNA and CDR2 YNFKEQ. The CDR3 has 16 residues. The V and J ends lost 0 bases and 5 bases, in that order; junction bases with no gene match: 6.

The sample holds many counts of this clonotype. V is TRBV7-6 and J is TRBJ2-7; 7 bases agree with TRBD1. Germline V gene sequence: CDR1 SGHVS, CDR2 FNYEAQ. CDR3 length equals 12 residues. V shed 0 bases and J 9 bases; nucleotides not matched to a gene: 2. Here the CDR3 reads CASSLADRAQYF. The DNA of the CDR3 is TGTGCCAGCAGCTTAGCTGACAGGGCGCAGTACTTC.

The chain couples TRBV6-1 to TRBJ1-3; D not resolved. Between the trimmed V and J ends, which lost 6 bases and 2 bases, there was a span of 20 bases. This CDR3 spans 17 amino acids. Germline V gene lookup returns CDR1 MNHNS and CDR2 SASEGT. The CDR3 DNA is TGTGCCAGCAGCACCACGCCCGGGAGTGACCCTGGAAACACCATATATTTT. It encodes CASSTTPGSDPGNTIYF.